Here is one TCR beta chain with its context. The data were taken from a study of T cell changes during pregnancy in multiple sclerosis. The CDR3 is 15 residues long. CDR1 and CDR2 (germline): LNHDA, SQIVND (reference sequence). Trimming shortened V by 6 bases and J by 10 bases, and 22 bases separated the two germline ends. The assay was immunoSEQ multiplex PCR, and TCRdb's table has in-frame clones only and misses some. Of tens of thousands of clones in the sample, around 91% were seen once. The sample consisted of CD4+ T cells from peripheral blood mononuclear cells, taken in the second trimester of pregnancy. This TCR derives from a female donor in good health, enrolled as a control in a pregnancy study. This sequence joins TRBV19 and TRBJ1-5; weak D call: TRBD1 (6 bases). CDR3 amino acids: CASRPRNRASAPQHF. DNA for the CDR3: TGTGCCAGTAGGCCCCGCAACAGGGCATCAGCCCCCCAGCATTTT. Drawing the rest from reference TRBV19 and TRBJ1-5, the complete variable domain is DGGITQSPKYLFRKEGQNVTLSCEQNLNHDAMYWYRQDPGQGLRLIYYSQIVNDFQKGDIAEGYSVSREKKESFPLTVTSAQKNPTAFYLCASRPRNRASAPQHFGDGTRLSIL.